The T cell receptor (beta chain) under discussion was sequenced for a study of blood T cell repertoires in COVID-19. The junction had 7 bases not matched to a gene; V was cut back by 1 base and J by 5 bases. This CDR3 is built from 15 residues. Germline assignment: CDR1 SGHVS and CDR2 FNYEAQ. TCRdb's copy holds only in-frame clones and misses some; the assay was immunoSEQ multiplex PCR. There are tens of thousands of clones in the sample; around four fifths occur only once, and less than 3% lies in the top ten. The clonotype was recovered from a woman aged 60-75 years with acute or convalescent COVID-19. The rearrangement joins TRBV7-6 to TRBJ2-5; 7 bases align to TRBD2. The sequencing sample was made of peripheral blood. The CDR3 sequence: CASSLGVTSRETQYF. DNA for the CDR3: TGTGCCAGCAGCTTAGGAGTGACTAGCCGCGAGACCCAGTACTTC.